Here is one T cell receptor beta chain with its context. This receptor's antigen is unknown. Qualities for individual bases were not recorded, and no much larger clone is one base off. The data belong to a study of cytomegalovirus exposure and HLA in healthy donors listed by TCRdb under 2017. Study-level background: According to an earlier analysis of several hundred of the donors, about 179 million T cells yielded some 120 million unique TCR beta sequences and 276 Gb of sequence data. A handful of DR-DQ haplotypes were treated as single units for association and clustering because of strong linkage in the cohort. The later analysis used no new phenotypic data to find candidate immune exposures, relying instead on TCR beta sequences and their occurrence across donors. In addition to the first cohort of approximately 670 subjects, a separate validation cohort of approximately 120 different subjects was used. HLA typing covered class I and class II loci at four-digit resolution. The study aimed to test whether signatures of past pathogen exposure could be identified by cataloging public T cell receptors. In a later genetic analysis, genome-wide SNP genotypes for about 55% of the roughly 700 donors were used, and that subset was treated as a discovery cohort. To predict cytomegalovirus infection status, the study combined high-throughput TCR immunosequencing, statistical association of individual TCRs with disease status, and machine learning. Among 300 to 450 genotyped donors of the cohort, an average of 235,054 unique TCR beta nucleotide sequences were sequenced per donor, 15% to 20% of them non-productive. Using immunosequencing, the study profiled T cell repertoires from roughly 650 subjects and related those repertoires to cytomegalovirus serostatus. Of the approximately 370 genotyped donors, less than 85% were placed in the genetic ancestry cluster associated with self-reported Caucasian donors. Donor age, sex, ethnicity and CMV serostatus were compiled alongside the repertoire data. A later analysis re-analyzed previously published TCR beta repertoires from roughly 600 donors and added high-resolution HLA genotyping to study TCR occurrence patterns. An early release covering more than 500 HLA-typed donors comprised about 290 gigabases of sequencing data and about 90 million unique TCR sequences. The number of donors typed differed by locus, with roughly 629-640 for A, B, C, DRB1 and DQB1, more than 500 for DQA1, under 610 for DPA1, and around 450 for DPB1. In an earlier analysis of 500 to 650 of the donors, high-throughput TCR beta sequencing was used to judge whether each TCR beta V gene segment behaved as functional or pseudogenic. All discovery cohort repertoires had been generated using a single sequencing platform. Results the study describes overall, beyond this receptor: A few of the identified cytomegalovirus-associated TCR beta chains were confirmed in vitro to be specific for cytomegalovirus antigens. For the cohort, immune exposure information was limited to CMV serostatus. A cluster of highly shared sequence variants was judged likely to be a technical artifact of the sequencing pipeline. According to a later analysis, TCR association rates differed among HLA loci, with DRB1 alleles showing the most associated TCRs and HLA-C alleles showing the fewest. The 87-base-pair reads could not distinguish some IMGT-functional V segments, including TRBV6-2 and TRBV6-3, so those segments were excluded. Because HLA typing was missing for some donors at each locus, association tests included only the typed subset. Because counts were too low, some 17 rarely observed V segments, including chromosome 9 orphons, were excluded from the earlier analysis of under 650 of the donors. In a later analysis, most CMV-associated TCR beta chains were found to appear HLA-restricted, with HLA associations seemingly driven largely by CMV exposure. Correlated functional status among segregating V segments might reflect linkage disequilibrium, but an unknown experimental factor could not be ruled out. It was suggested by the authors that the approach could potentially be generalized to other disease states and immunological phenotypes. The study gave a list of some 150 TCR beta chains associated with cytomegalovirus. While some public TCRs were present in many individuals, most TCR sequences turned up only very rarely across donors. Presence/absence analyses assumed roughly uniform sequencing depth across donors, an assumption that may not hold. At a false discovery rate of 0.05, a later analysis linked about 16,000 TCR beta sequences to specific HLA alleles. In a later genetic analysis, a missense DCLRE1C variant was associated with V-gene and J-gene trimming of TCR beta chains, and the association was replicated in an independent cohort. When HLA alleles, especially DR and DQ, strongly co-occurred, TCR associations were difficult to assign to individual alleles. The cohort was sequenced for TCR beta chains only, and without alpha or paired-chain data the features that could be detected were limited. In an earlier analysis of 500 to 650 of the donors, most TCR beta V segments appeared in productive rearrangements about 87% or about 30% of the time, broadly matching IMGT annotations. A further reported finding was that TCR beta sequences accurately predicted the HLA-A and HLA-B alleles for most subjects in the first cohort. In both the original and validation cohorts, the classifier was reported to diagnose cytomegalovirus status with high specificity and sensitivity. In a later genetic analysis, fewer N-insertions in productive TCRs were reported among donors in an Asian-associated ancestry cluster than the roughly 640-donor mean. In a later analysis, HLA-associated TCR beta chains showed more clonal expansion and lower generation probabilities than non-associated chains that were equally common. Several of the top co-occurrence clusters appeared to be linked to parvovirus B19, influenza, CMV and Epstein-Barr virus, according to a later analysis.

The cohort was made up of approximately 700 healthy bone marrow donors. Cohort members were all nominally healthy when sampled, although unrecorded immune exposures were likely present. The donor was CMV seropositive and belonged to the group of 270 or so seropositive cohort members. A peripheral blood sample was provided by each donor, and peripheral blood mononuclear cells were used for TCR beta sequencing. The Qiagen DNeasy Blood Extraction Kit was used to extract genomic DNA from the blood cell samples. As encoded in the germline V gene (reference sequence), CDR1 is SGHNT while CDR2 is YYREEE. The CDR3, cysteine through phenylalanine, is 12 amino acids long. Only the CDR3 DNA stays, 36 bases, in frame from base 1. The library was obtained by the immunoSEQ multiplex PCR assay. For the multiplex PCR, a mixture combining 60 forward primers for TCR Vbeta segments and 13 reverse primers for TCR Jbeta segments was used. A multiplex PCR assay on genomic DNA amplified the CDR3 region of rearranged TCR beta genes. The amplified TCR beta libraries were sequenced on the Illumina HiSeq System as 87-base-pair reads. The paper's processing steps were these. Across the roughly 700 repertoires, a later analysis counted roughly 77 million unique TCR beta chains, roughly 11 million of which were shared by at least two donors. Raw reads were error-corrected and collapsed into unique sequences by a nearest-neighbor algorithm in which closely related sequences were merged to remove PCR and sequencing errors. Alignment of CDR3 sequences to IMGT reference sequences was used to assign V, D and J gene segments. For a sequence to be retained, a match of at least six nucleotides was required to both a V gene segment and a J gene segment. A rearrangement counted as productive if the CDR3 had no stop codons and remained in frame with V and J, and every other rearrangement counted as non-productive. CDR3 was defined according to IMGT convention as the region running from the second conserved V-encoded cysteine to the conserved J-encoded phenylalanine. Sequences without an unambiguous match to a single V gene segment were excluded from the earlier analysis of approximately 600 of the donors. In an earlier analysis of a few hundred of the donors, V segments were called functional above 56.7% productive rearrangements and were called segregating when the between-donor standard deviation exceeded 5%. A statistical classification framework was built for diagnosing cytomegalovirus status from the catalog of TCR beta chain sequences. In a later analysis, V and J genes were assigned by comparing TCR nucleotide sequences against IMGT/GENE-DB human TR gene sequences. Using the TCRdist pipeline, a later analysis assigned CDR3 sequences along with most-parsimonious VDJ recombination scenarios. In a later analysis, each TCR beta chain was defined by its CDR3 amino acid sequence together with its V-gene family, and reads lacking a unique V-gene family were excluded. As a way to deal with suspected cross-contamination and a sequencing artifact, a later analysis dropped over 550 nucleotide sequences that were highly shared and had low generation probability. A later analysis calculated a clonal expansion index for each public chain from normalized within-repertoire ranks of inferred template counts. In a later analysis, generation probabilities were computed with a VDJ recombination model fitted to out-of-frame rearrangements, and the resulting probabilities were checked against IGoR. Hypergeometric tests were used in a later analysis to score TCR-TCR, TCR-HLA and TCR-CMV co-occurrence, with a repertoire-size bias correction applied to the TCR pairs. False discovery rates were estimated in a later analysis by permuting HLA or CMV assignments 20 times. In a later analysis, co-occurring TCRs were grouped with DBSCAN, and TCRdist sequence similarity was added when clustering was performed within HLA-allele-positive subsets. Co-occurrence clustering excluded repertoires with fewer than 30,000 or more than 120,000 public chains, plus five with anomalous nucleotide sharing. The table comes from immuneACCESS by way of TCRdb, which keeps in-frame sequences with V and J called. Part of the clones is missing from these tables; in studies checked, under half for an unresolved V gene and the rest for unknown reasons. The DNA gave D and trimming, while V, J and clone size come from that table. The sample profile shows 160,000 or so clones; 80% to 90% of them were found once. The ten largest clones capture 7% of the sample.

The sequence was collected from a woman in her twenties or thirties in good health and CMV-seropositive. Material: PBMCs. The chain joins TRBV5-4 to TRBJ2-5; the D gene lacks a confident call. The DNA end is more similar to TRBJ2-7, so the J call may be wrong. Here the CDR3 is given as CASSLSSYEQYF. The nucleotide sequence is TGTGCCAGCAGCTTGAGCTCCTACGAGCAGTACTTC.